This TCR beta chain was sequenced during a study of T cells after yellow fever vaccination. Study context: Fractions containing few cells were prepared with SMART-Seq v4 Ultra Low Input. Study-level results: Of the clonotypes, a small share occurred in both CD4 and CD8 compartments. There was a possibility that FACS-sorted repertoires contained abundant clonotypes contaminating from the bulk population.

A 5'RACE template-switching step, the method used to make TCR cDNA, added a universal primer site and UMIs. Each CDR3 protein is one row after TCRdb ran MiXCR on the 5' RACE reads. The sample has roughly 250,000 distinct CDR3 sequences, 10% to 15% seen once; the top ten hold about 0.51%. CDR3 length: 15 amino acids. Trimming cost V 4 bases and J 15 bases; bases outside gene matches: 13. CDR1 and CDR2 from the germline V gene are MNHEY and SVGAGI. With respect to this clonotype: No antigen is known for it.

This clonotype originated in a young man who received the YFV17D yellow fever vaccine. The chain couples TRBV6-5 to TRBJ2-1, with 12 nucleotides matching TRBD2. The sample in question was CD4+ T cells sorted from PBMCs, obtained 45 days after the yellow fever booster vaccination. CDR3 DNA: TGTGCCAGCAGTTCGATCCGGACTAGCGGGACGCAGTGGTTCTTC. Amino acid sequence: CASSSIRTSGTQWFF.